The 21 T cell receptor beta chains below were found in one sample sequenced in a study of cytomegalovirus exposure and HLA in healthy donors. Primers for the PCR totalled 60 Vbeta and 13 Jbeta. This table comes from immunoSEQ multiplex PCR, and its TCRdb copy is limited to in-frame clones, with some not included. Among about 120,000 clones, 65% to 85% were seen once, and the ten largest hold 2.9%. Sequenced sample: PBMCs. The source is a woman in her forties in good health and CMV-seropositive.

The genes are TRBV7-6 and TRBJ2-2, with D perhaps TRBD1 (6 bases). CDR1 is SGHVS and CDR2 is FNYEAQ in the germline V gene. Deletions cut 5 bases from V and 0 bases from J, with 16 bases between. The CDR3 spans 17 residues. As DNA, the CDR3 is TGTGCCAGCAGCCCTCGTCCCAGGGGATCGAACACCGGGGAGCTGTTTTTT. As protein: CASSPRPRGSNTGELFF.

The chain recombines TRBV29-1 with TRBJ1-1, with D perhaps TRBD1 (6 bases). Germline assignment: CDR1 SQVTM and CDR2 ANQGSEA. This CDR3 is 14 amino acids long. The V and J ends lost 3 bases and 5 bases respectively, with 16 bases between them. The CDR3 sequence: CSVELRQAATEAFF. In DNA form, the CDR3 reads TGCAGCGTTGAGCTTAGACAGGCGGCAACTGAAGCTTTCTTT.

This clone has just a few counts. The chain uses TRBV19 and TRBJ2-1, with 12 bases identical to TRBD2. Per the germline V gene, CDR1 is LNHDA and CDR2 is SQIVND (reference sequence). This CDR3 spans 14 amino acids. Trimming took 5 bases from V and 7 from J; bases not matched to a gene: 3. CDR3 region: CASSAGLAGNEQFF. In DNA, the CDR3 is TGTGCCAGTAGTGCTGGACTAGCGGGGAATGAGCAGTTCTTC.

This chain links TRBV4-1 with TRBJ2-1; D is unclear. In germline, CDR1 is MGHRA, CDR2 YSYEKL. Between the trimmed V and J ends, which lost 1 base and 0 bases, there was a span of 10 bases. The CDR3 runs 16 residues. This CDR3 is CASSQVDIVSYNEQFF. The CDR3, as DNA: TGCGCCAGCAGCCAAGTAGACATTGTCTCCTACAATGAGCAGTTCTTC.

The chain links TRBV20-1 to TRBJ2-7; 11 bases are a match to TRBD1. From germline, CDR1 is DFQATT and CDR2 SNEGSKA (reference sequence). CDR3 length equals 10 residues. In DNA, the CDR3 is TGCAGTGCGTATAGGACAGGGGGCAAAGTG. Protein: CSAYRTGGKV.

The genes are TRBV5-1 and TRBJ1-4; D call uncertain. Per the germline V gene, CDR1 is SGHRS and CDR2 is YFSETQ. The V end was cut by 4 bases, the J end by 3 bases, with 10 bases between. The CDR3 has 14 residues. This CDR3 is CASSPDAANEKLFF. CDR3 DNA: TGCGCCAGCAGCCCCGACGCGGCTAATGAAAAACTGTTTTTT.

CDR3 DNA sequence: TGTGCCAGCAGCCACGCCCGGGGGGCGGGAGGCTACGAGCAGTACTTC. Translated, it gives CASSHARGAGGYEQYF. The rearrangement uses TRBV4-2 and TRBJ2-7; 8 bases are shared with TRBD2. Trimming took 3 bases from V and 3 from J; bases not matched to a gene: 10. The CDR3 spans 16 residues. Germline V gene lookup returns CDR1 LGHNA and CDR2 YNFKEQ.

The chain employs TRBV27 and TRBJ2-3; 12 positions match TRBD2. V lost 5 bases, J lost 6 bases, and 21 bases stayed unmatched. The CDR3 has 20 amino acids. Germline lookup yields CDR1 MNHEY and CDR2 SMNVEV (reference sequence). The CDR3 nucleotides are TGTGCCAGCAGTCCTCCGACTAGCGGGAGTATGACACCGAGAGAGGATACGCAGTATTTT. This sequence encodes CASSPPTSGSMTPREDTQYF.

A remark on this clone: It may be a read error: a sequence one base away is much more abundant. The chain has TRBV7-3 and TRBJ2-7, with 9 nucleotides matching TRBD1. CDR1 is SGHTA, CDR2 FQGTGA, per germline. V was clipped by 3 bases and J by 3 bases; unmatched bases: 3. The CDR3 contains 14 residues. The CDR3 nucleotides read TGTGCCAGCAGCTTCGGGACAGGGAACTACGAGCAGTACTTC. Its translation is CASSFGTGNYEQYF.

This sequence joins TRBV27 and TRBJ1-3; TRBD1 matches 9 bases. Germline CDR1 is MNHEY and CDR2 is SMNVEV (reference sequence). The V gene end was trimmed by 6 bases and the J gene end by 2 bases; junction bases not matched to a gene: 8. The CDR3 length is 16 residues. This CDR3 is CASSHLRQGAGNTIYF. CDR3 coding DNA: TGTGCCAGCAGCCATCTGCGACAGGGGGCTGGAAACACCATATATTTT.

The CDR3 DNA follows: TGTGCCAGTAGTATAGCGAGGGATGAGCAGTTCTTC. Translating gives CASSIARDEQFF. The chain couples TRBV19 to TRBJ2-1; maybe TRBD2 (5 bases). Germline V gene sequence: CDR1 LNHDA, CDR2 SQIVND (reference sequence). Between the trimmed V and J ends, which lost 1 base and 8 bases, there was a span of 6 bases. The CDR3 consists of 12 residues.

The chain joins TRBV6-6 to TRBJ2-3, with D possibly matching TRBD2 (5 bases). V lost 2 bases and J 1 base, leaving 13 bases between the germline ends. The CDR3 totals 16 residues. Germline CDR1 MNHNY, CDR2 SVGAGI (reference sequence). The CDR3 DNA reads TGTGCCAGCAGTTACAGAGGGCAAGTTGGCACAGATACGCAGTATTTT. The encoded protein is CASSYRGQVGTDTQYF.

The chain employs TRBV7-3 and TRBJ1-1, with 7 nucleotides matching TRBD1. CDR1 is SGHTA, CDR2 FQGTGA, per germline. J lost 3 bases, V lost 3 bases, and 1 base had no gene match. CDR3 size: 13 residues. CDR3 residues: CASSFDRDTEAFF. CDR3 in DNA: TGTGCCAGCAGCTTCGACAGGGACACTGAAGCTTTCTTT.

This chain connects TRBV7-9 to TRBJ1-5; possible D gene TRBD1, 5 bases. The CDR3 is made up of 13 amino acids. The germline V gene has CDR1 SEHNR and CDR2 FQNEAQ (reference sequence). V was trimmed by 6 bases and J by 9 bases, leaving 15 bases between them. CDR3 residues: CASSLQDPWPQHF. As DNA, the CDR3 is TGTGCCAGCAGTCTACAGGACCCGTGGCCCCAGCATTTT.

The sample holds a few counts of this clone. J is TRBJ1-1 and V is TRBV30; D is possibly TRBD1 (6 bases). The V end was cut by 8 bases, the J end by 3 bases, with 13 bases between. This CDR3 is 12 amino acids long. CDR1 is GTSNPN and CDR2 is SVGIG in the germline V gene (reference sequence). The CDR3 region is CAGDIGDTEAFF. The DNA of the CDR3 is TGTGCCGGGGACATAGGAGACACTGAAGCTTTCTTT.

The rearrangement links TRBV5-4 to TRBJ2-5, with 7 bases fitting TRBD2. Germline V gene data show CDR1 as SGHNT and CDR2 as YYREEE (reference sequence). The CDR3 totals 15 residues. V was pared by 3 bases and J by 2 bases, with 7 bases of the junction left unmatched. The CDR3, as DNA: TGTGCCAGCAGCTCGGGGGGACCACTGCAAGAGACCCAGTACTTC. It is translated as CASSSGGPLQETQYF. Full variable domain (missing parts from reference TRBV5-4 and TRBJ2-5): ETGVTQSPTHLIKTRGQQVTLRCSSQSGHNTVSWYQQALGQGPQFIFQYYREEENGRGNFPPRFSGLQFPNYSSELNVNALELDDSALYLCASSSGGPLQETQYFGPGTRLLVL.

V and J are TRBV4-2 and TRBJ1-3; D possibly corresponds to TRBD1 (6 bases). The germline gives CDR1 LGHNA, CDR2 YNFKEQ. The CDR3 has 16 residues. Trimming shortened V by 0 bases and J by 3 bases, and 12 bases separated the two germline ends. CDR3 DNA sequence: TGTGCCAGCAGCCAAGATGTCACAGGGTTTGGAAACACCATATATTTT. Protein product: CASSQDVTGFGNTIYF.

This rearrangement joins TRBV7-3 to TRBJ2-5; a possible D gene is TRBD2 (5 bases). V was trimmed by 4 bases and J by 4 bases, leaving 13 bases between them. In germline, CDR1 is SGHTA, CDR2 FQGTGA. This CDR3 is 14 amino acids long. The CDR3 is CASSSRGRGETQYF. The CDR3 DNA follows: TGTGCCAGCAGCTCCCGCGGGCGAGGAGAGACCCAGTACTTC.

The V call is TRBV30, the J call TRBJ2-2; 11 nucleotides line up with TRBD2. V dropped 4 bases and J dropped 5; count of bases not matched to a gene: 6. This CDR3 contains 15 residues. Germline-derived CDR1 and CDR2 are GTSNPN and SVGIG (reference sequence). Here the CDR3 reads CAWMGTSGLTGELFF. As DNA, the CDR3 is TGTGCCTGGATGGGGACTAGCGGATTAACCGGGGAGCTGTTTTTT. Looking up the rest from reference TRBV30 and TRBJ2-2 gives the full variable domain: SQTIHQWPATLVQPVGSPLSLECTVEGTSNPNLYWYRQAAGRGLQLLFYSVGIGQISSEVPQNLSASRPQDRQFILSSKKLLLSDSGFYLCAWMGTSGLTGELFFGEGSRLTVL.

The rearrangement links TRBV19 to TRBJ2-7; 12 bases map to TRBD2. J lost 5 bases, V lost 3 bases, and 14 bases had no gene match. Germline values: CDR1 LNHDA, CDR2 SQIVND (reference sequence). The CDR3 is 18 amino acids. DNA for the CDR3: TGTGCCAGTAGTATCAGGGGACAGGAGACTAGCGGGGGACACGAGCAGTACTTC. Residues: CASSIRGQETSGGHEQYF.

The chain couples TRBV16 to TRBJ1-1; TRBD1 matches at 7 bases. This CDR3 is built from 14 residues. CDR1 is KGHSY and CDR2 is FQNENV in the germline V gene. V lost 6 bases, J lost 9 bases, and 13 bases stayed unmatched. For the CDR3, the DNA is TGTGCCAGCAGTCCAGGGCAGGGGGAGGTTAAAGCTTTCTTT. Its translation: CASSPGQGEVKAFF.